These 5 T cell receptor beta chains were all obtained from the same sample, sequenced in a study of identical twins. TCRdb re-called the 5' RACE reads through MiXCR, storing one row per CDR3 protein. The sample has fewer than 550,000 distinct CDR3 sequences; 13% to 15% are singletons. Another study also made use of these data, one on yellow fever vaccine responses in identical twins.

The sequenced sample was CD4+ T cells sorted from blood. The origin of the receptors is a woman aged 18-30 years in good health.

This chain connects TRBV3-1 to TRBJ2-3; TRBD2 matches 12 bases. Germline values: CDR1 LGHDT, CDR2 YNNKEL (reference sequence). With V trimmed by 4 bases and J by 1 base, 6 bases remained unmatched. CDR3 length: 17 residues. For the CDR3, the DNA is TGTGCCAGCAGCCCGCGGACTAGCGGGGCCGGCACAGATACGCAGTATTTT. It is translated as CASSPRTSGAGTDTQYF.

Only a few counts were recorded for this clonotype. This chain uses TRBV20-1 with TRBJ2-7; 9 bases match TRBD1. CDR1 is DFQATT and CDR2 is SNEGSKA in the germline V gene (reference sequence). The CDR3 totals 17 residues. V lost 0 bases, J lost 3 bases, and 12 bases stayed unmatched. The CDR3 region has the DNA TGCAGTGCTAGAGATTCGAACAAGCCGGGACAGGGCTACGAGCAGTACTTC. The encoded protein is CSARDSNKPGQGYEQYF.

This clonotype occurred a few times. The chain recombines TRBV7-6 with TRBJ2-7; D is uncertain. The V end was cut by 5 bases, the J end by 0 bases, with 11 bases between. The CDR3 has 14 residues. In germline, CDR1 is SGHVS, CDR2 FNYEAQ. CDR3 sequence (DNA): TGTGCCAGCAGCAGGTCCCCGGGCTCCTACGAGCAGTACTTC. Its protein is CASSRSPGSYEQYF. The full variable domain, completed using reference TRBV7-6 and TRBJ2-7, is GAGVSQSPRYKVTKRGQDVALRCDPISGHVSLYWYRQALGQGPEFLTYFNYEAQQDKSGLPNDRFSAERPEGSISTLTIQRTEQRDSAMYRCASSRSPGSYEQYFGPGTRLTVT.

This clonotype has more than one count but fewer than ten. The chain has TRBV5-1 and TRBJ2-1; D gene ambiguous. The CDR3 is 9 amino acids. V shed 3 bases and J shed 16 bases, with 8 bases lying between them. In germline, CDR1 is SGHRS, CDR2 YFSETQ. The CDR3 DNA is TGCGCCAGCAGCTCCTCCTCCTTCTTC. It codes for CASSSSSFF.

The chain couples TRBV11-2 to TRBJ1-4, with a tentative D call TRBD1 (6 bases). Trimming cost V 5 bases and J 8 bases, with 15 bases left between them. CDR1 is SGHAT and CDR2 is FQNNGV in the germline V gene. The CDR3 spans 14 residues. DNA for the CDR3: TGTGCCAGCAGCGTCGCGCTCCAGGGGGAAAAACTGTTTTTT. Its translation is CASSVALQGEKLFF. Combining the CDR3 with reference TRBV11-2 and TRBJ1-4 gives the whole variable domain EAGVAQSPRYKIIEKRQSVAFWCNPISGHATLYWYQQILGQGPKLLIQFQNNGVVDDSQLPKDRFSAERLKGVDSTLKIQPAKLEDSAVYLCASSVALQGEKLFFGSGTQLSVL.